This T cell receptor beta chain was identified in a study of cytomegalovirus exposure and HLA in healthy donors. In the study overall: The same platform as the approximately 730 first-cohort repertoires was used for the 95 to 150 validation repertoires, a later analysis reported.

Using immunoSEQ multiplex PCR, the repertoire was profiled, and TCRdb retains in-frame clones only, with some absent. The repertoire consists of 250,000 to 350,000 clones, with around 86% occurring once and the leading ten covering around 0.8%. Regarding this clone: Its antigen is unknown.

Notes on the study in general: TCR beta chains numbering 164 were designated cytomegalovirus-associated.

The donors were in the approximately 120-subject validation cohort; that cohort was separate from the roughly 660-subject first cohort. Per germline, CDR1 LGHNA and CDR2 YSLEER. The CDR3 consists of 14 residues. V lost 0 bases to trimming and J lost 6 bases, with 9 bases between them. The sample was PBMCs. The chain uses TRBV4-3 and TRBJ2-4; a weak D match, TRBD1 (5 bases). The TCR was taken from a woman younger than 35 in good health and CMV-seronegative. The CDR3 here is CASSQDRVGNIQYF. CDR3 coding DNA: TGCGCCAGCAGCCAAGACAGGGTGGGAAACATTCAGTACTTC.